A single sample gave rise to the 24 T cell receptor beta chains below, sequenced in a study of cytomegalovirus exposure and HLA in healthy donors. The PCR employed 60 Vbeta primers together with 13 Jbeta primers. Clones were sequenced by immunoSEQ multiplex PCR, and TCRdb holds only the in-frame ones, with some missing. The table has around 150,000 clones, about 80% seen once. Specimen: PBMCs. The receptors here all came from a man aged 50 or older in good health and CMV-seropositive.

This clone was detected only a few times. The rearrangement joins TRBV7-3 to TRBJ1-1; 10 bases map to TRBD1. The V gene end was trimmed by 5 bases and the J gene end by 1 base; junction bases not matched to a gene: 10. CDR3 length equals 17 residues. Germline V lookup: CDR1 SGHTA, CDR2 FQGTGA. The CDR3 spells CASSPNPGTGANTEAFF. DNA of the CDR3: TGTGCCAGCAGCCCAAATCCCGGGACAGGGGCGAACACTGAAGCTTTCTTT.

V usage is TRBV6-1 and J usage is TRBJ2-3, with TRBD1 identical over 7 bases. The CDR3 sequence is 15 residues long. From germline, CDR1 is MNHNS and CDR2 SASEGT. V shed 7 bases and J 2 bases; nucleotides not matched to a gene: 9. The CDR3 is CASTPGQSSTDTQYF. CDR3 in DNA: TGTGCCAGCACACCGGGACAGAGCTCCACAGATACGCAGTATTTT.

V usage is TRBV5-1 and J usage is TRBJ2-5; 12 positions match TRBD1. This CDR3 spans 16 amino acids. Looked up from germline, CDR1 is SGHRS and CDR2 is YFSETQ. Losses at the gene ends were 2 bases for V and 5 bases for J; bases not matched to a gene: 7. CDR3 coding DNA: TGCGCCAGCAGCTTACCGGGACAGGGGGCCGGCGAGACCCAGTACTTC. This codes for CASSLPGQGAGETQYF.

This clone occurred once. The CDR3 loop reads CASSPREEQGLDDSPLHF. CDR3 nucleotide sequence: TGTGCCAGCAGCCCGAGGGAGGAACAGGGGTTAGATGATTCACCCCTCCACTTT. The chain links TRBV7-9 to TRBJ1-6; 7 positions match TRBD1. The CDR3 is made up of 18 amino acids. Losses at the gene ends were 5 bases for V and 8 bases for J; bases not matched to a gene: 18. Germline V lookup: CDR1 SEHNR, CDR2 FQNEAQ (reference sequence).

J is TRBJ1-1 and V is TRBV7-9; no reliable D call. V lost 2 bases, J lost 0 bases, and 10 bases lay in between. Germline CDR1 and CDR2: SEHNR and FQNEAQ (reference sequence). The CDR3 totals 15 residues. CDR3 protein: CASSLFPNMNTEAFF. CDR3 nucleotide sequence: TGTGCCAGCAGCTTATTTCCGAACATGAACACTGAAGCTTTCTTT.

The chain has TRBV28 and TRBJ1-1; no clear D gene. CDR3 length equals 15 residues. The germline V and J ends were trimmed by 7 bases and 5 bases, with 20 bases remaining between them. Germline CDR1 and CDR2: MDHEN and SYDVKM. The CDR3 here is CASTSSGSRYTEAFF. CDR3 DNA sequence: TGTGCCAGCACCTCCTCGGGGTCACGATATACTGAAGCTTTCTTT.

V is TRBV6-5 and J is TRBJ1-2; TRBD1 might be the D (6 bases). In germline, CDR1 is MNHEY, CDR2 SVGAGI. V lost 5 bases and J 3 bases, leaving 10 bases between the germline ends. CDR3 size: 13 residues. The CDR3 region has the DNA TGTGCCAGCAGTGTACGGACAGACTATGGCTACACCTTC. The encoded protein is CASSVRTDYGYTF.

The rearrangement links TRBV7-2 to TRBJ2-3; 9 bases map to TRBD2. Germline V lookup: CDR1 SGHTA, CDR2 FQGNSA. The CDR3 runs to 15 residues. Trimming removed 6 bases from V and 3 bases from J; junction bases left unmatched: 7. CDR3: CASRARAGGTDTQYF. CDR3 DNA sequence: TGTGCCAGCAGGGCGCGGGCGGGGGGGACAGATACGCAGTATTTT.

This rearrangement joins TRBV10-3 to TRBJ2-5; weak D call: TRBD1 (6 bases). Germline V gene sequence: CDR1 ENHRY, CDR2 SYGVKD. This CDR3 contains 14 residues. The V gene lost 1 base and the J gene lost 5 bases, with 11 bases spanning the gap. CDR3 amino acids: CAISEWDMAETQYF. The CDR3 DNA sequence: TGTGCCATCAGTGAGTGGGACATGGCCGAGACCCAGTACTTC.

The V call is TRBV5-6, the J call TRBJ2-1; TRBD2 aligns across 15 bases. This CDR3 is 16 amino acids long. Germline CDR1 is SGHDT and CDR2 is YYEEEE. V gave up 3 bases and J gave up 8 bases; unmatched junction bases: 6. CDR3 DNA: TGTGCCAGCAGCTGGGGACTAGCGGGGGGCCGATATGAGCAGTTCTTC. It yields the protein CASSWGLAGGRYEQFF.

This clone was seen a handful of times. V gene TRBV4-1 combines with J gene TRBJ2-3, with TRBD2 matching over 8 bases. This CDR3 region has 15 residues. CDR1 is MGHRA, CDR2 YSYEKL, per germline. With 2 bases clipped from V and 2 bases from J, the junction kept 3 bases outside the gene matches. The CDR3 region is CASSQPGGLTDTQYF. The CDR3 DNA follows: TGCGCCAGCAGCCAACCGGGGGGGCTCACAGATACGCAGTATTTT.

This sequence joins TRBV19 and TRBJ2-3; maybe TRBD2 (7 bases). Trimming took 5 bases from V and 4 from J, leaving 16 bases between them. In germline, CDR1 is LNHDA, CDR2 SQIVND (reference sequence). CDR3 length equals 15 residues. The CDR3 DNA sequence: TGTGCCAGTAGTCCCGGGGGGCCCGGCCCAGATACGCAGTATTTT. Residues: CASSPGGPGPDTQYF.

V is TRBV7-9 and J is TRBJ2-1, with 9 nucleotides matching TRBD1. Trimming removed 6 bases from V and 5 bases from J; junction bases left unmatched: 14. The germline V gene encodes CDR1 SEHNR and CDR2 FQNEAQ (reference sequence). The CDR3 covers 17 residues. The CDR3 region has the DNA TGTGCCAGCAGATCCCCTATGACCGGGACAGGGAACAATGAGCAGTTCTTC. Translation: CASRSPMTGTGNNEQFF.

This chain uses TRBV19 with TRBJ1-6, with TRBD1 as a possible D gene (5 bases). CDR1 LNHDA and CDR2 SQIVND come from the germline V gene (reference sequence). Deletions cut 5 bases from V and 7 bases from J, with 18 bases between. The CDR3 spans 16 residues. The CDR3 loop reads CASSLSRGQGNSPLHF. The CDR3 region has the DNA TGTGCCAGTAGTCTCAGTAGGGGCCAAGGCAATTCACCCCTCCACTTT.

This chain's CDR3 is CASSSFGTSGGTRRAGEYF. CDR3 bases: TGTGCCAGCAGCTCTTTCGGGACTAGCGGGGGGACTAGACGAGCAGGGGAGTACTTC. This chain uses TRBV5-4 with TRBJ2-7; TRBD2 aligns across 15 bases. The V gene end was trimmed by 3 bases and the J gene end by 11 bases; junction bases not matched to a gene: 21. The CDR3 consists of 19 residues. Germline CDR1 is SGHNT and CDR2 is YYREEE (reference sequence).

The genes are TRBV18 and TRBJ1-5, with D tentatively TRBD1 (6 bases). The V gene's germline CDR1 is KGHSH and CDR2 LQKENI. The CDR3 is 16 amino acids. The V end was cut by 4 bases, the J end by 7 bases, with 20 bases between. CDR3 protein: CASSLRSGGGAQPQHF. The CDR3, as DNA: TGTGCCAGCTCACTCCGGTCGGGAGGGGGAGCGCAGCCCCAGCATTTT.

The chain combines TRBV5-5 with TRBJ1-5, with 8 bases matching TRBD1. With 4 bases clipped from V and 7 bases from J, the junction kept 7 bases outside the gene matches. This CDR3 has 14 residues. CDR1 is SGHKS and CDR2 is YYEKEE in the germline V gene (reference sequence). The CDR3 spells CASSGTGPEQPQHF. The CDR3 DNA is TGTGCCAGCAGCGGGACAGGCCCCGAGCAGCCCCAGCATTTT.

This chain uses TRBV5-4 with TRBJ2-7; 9 bases fit TRBD1. Germline V CDR1 and CDR2: SGHNT, YYREEE (reference sequence). V gave up 4 bases and J gave up 2 bases; unmatched junction bases: 7. This CDR3 region has 15 residues. The CDR3 protein is CASSPPGQGPYEQYF. In nucleotides, the CDR3 is TGTGCCAGCAGCCCCCCGGGACAGGGTCCCTACGAGCAGTACTTC.

J is TRBJ1-2 and V is TRBV2, with 8 bases aligning to TRBD1. This CDR3 is 13 amino acids long. In germline, CDR1 is SNHLY, CDR2 FYNNEI. Trimming removed 6 bases from V and 5 bases from J; junction bases left unmatched: 5. This CDR3 is CASRDRESYGYTF. The CDR3 nucleotides read TGTGCCAGCAGGGACAGGGAGTCGTATGGCTACACCTTC.

This chain uses TRBV5-4 with TRBJ2-7, with unresolved D. Germline V gives CDR1 SGHNT, CDR2 YYREEE (reference sequence). Trimming pared 3 bases from V and 2 bases from J, leaving 18 bases between. This CDR3 has 16 amino acids. The CDR3 sequence is CASSSNGPRKTYEQYF. CDR3 DNA: TGTGCCAGCAGCTCTAATGGGCCCCGAAAGACCTACGAGCAGTACTTC.

This CDR3 is CASSWRGSTNEKLFF. CDR3 in DNA: TGCGCCAGCAGTTGGCGGGGCTCAACTAATGAAAAACTGTTTTTT. The gene calls are TRBV5-1 and TRBJ1-4; possible D gene TRBD1, 5 bases. Trimming left V 5 bases short and J 0 bases short, with 11 bases between. This CDR3 has 15 residues. The germline V gene encodes CDR1 SGHRS and CDR2 YFSETQ.

The chain carries TRBV6-5 and TRBJ1-2; 8 positions agree with TRBD1. Trimming cost V 6 bases and J 5 bases; bases outside gene matches: 8. Germline loops: CDR1 MNHEY, CDR2 SVGAGI. This CDR3 comprises 14 residues. CDR3 coding DNA: TGTGCCAGCAGAACTTGGGGACAGGCATATGGCTACACCTTC. Protein: CASRTWGQAYGYTF.

This clone occurred a few times. The chain couples TRBV6-5 to TRBJ1-5; possibly TRBD1 for D (6 bases). This CDR3 is 15 amino acids long. Trimming cost V 0 bases and J 5 bases, with 11 bases left between them. Germline V gene sequence: CDR1 MNHEY, CDR2 SVGAGI. CDR3 amino acids: CASSYSYRVHQPQHF. CDR3 in DNA: TGTGCCAGCAGTTACTCATACAGGGTGCATCAGCCCCAGCATTTT.

J is TRBJ1-1 and V is TRBV2; tentatively, D is TRBD1 (5 bases). CDR1 and CDR2 (germline): SNHLY, FYNNEI. V was cut by 3 bases and J by 1 base, with 6 bases left in between. The CDR3 is 13 residues long. The CDR3 nucleotides read TGTGCCAGCAGTGATACAGGGAACACTGAAGCTTTCTTT. It translates to CASSDTGNTEAFF.